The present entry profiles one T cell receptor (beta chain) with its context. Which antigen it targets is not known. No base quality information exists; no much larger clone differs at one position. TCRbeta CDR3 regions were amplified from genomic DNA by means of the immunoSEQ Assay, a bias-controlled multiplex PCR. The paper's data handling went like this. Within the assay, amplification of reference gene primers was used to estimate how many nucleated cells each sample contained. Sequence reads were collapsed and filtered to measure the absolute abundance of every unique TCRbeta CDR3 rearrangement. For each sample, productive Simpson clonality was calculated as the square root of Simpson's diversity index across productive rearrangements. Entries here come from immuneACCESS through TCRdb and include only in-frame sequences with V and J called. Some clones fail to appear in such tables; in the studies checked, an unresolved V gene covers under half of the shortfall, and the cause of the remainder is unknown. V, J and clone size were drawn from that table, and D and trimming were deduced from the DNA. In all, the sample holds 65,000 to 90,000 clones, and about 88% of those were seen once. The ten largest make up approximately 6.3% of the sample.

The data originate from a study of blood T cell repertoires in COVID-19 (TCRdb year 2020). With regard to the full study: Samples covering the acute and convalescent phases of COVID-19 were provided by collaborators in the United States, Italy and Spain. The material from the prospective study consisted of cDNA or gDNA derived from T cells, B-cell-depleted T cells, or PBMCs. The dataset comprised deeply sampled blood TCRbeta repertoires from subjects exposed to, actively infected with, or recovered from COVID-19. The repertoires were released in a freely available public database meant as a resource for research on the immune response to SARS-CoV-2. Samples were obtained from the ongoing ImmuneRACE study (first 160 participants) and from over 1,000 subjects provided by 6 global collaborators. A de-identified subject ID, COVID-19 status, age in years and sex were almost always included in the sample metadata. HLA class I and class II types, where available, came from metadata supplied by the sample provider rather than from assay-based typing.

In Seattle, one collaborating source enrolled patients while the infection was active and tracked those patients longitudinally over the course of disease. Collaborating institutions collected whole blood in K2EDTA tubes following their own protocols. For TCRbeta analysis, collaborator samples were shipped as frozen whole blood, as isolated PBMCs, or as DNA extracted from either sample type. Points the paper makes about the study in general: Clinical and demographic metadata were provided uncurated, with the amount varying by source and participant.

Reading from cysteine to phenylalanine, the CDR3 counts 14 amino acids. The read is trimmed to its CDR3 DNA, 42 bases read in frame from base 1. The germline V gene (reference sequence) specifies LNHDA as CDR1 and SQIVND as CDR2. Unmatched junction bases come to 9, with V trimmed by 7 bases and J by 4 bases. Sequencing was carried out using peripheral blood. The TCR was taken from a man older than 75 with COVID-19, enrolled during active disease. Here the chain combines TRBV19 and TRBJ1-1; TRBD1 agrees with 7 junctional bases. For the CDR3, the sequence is CASKRGQFGTEAFF. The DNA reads TGTGCCAGTAAAAGGGGGCAGTTTGGCACTGAAGCTTTCTTT. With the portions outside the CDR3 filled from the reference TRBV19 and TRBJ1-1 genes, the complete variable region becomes DGGITQSPKYLFRKEGQNVTLSCEQNLNHDAMYWYRQDPGQGLRLIYYSQIVNDFQKGDIAEGYSVSREKKESFPLTVTSAQKNPTAFYLCASKRGQFGTEAFFGQGTRLTVV.